This TCR beta chain was recovered during a study of CD4 T cells in relation to SARS-CoV-2 and coronaviruses. Comment on this clone: Its antigen remains unknown.

V shed 0 bases and J shed 0 bases, with 9 bases lying between them. The CDR3 spans 16 residues. Germline V CDR1 and CDR2: MNHNS, SASEGT. Before the COVID-19 pandemic, during about 2010-2019, CD4+ T cells were taken from unexposed donors. After approximately ten days of culture, CD4+ T cells were isolated. Sequencing used immunoSEQ multiplex PCR; TCRdb keeps in-frame clones, though not all of them. The sample lists about 11,000 clones; 80% to 90% were seen once. This receptor was obtained from a human donor in good health. The rearrangement joins TRBV6-1 to TRBJ1-3; D is unresolved. Material for sequencing was CD4+ T cells from PBMCs, cultured in vitro. The CDR3 region is CASSEALRSSGNTIYF. The DNA of the CDR3 is TGTGCCAGCAGTGAAGCGCTTCGGAGCTCTGGAAACACCATATATTTT.